This T cell receptor (beta chain) was observed in a study of cytomegalovirus exposure and HLA in healthy donors (TCRdb year 2017). In terms of the full investigation: In an earlier analysis of under 600 of the donors, 250 to 350 Gb of sequence data and 117 million unique TCR beta sequences from about 179 million T cells were reported. Alongside the repertoire data, information on donor age, sex, ethnicity and CMV serostatus was compiled. An early release that covered 500 to 800 HLA-typed donors contained about 300 gigabases of sequencing data and tens of millions of unique TCR sequences. The study aimed to test whether cataloging public T cell receptors could reveal signatures of past pathogen exposure. The number of typed donors differed by locus: about 620-630 for A, B, C, DRB1 and DQB1; about 520 for DQA1; around 580 for DPA1; and roughly 490 for DPB1. The study profiled the T cell repertoires of 550 to 700 subjects by immunosequencing and related them to cytomegalovirus serostatus. A later genetic analysis took genome-wide SNP genotypes for about 60% of the roughly 670 donors and used that subset as a discovery cohort. On average, around 230,000 unique TCR beta nucleotide sequences were sequenced per donor among several hundred genotyped donors of the cohort, with around 19% of those sequences being non-productive. Of the 300 to 400 genotyped donors, about 84% fell in the genetic ancestry cluster associated with self-reported Caucasian donors. Several DR-DQ haplotypes were handled as single units for association and clustering because linkage in the cohort was strong. Every repertoire in the discovery cohort had been generated on one and the same sequencing platform. To predict cytomegalovirus infection status, the study combined high-throughput TCR immunosequencing, statistical association of individual TCRs with disease status, and machine learning. Along with the approximately 650-subject first cohort, a separate validation cohort of over a hundred different subjects was used. To study patterns of TCR occurrence, a later analysis re-analyzed previously published TCR beta repertoires from around 670 donors and added high-resolution HLA genotyping. Rather than using new phenotypic data, the later analysis identified candidate immune exposures from TCR beta sequences and from how often those sequences occurred across donors. Class I and class II HLA loci were covered by the typing at four-digit resolution. To decide whether each TCR beta V gene segment behaved as functional or pseudogenic, an earlier analysis of 587 of the donors relied on high-throughput TCR beta sequencing.

Via the germline V gene (reference sequence), CDR1 is LNHDA and CDR2 SQIVND. Including cysteine and phenylalanine, the CDR3 has 15 amino acids. Only the CDR3 portion is preserved as DNA: 45 bases, with reading frame beginning at the first base. At the junction V is shortened by 3 bases and J by 2 bases, with 14 bases in between. In the case of this clone: Its antigen is still unknown. No per-base quality is available; no much larger clone lies one base away.

The library was generated by the immunoSEQ multiplex PCR assay. A mixture of 60 forward primers for TCR Vbeta segments and 13 reverse primers for TCR Jbeta segments was used in the multiplex PCR. The CDR3 region of rearranged TCR beta genes was amplified from genomic DNA by a multiplex PCR assay. The amplified TCR beta libraries were sequenced on the Illumina HiSeq System as 87-base-pair reads. For the original study's pipeline: A later analysis tallied some 79 million unique TCR beta chains across the 666 repertoires, and some 12 million of those chains were shared by two or more donors. Raw reads were error-corrected and collapsed into unique sequences with a nearest-neighbor algorithm that merged closely related sequences to remove PCR and sequencing errors. To assign V, D and J gene segments, CDR3 sequences were aligned to IMGT reference sequences. Each retained sequence needed at least a six-nucleotide match to both a V gene segment and a J gene segment. Rearrangements were classified as productive when the CDR3 lacked stop codons and remained in frame with V and J, and all other rearrangements were classified as non-productive. Following IMGT convention, CDR3 was defined as the stretch from the second conserved V-encoded cysteine to the conserved J-encoded phenylalanine. Sequences without an unambiguous match to a single V gene segment were excluded from the earlier analysis of about 640 of the donors. An earlier analysis of several hundred of the donors called V segments functional above 56.7% productive rearrangements and segregating when the between-donor standard deviation exceeded 5%. A statistical classification framework was built for diagnosing cytomegalovirus status from the catalog of TCR beta chain sequences. In a later analysis, TCR nucleotide sequences were compared against IMGT/GENE-DB human TR gene sequences so that V and J genes could be assigned. In a later analysis, CDR3 sequences and most-parsimonious VDJ recombination scenarios were assigned using the TCRdist pipeline. In a later analysis, each TCR beta chain was defined by its CDR3 amino acid sequence together with its V-gene family, and reads lacking a unique V-gene family were excluded. As a way to deal with suspected cross-contamination and a sequencing artifact, a later analysis dropped roughly 600 nucleotide sequences that were highly shared and had low generation probability. A later analysis calculated a clonal expansion index for each public chain from normalized within-repertoire ranks of inferred template counts. In a later analysis, generation probabilities were computed with a VDJ recombination model fitted to out-of-frame rearrangements, and the resulting probabilities were checked against IGoR. In a later analysis, hypergeometric tests were used to score TCR-TCR, TCR-HLA and TCR-CMV co-occurrence, with a repertoire-size bias correction applied to TCR pairs. A later analysis estimated false discovery rates by permuting HLA or CMV assignments 20 times. In a later analysis, co-occurring TCRs were grouped using DBSCAN, with TCRdist sequence similarity added in when clustering inside HLA-allele-positive subsets. Co-occurrence clustering excluded repertoires with fewer than 30,000 or more than 120,000 public chains, plus five with anomalous nucleotide sharing. TCRdb retrieved this table from immuneACCESS and kept in-frame rearrangements only. Not all clones are present; in checked studies, unresolved V genes account for under half, and no reason is known for the remainder. V, J and clone size are those of that table, while D and trimming were read from the DNA. Recorded for this sample are around 100,000 clones; 79% of them occurred a single time. Clones ranked in the top ten supply 2.5% to 3.5% of the sample.

Overall study results and their limits: Because some donors lacked HLA typing at each locus, the association tests relied only on the typed subset. Most CMV-associated TCR beta chains appeared to be HLA-restricted in a later analysis, and the HLA associations seemed to be driven largely by CMV exposure. A total of fewer than 200 TCR beta chains were listed by the study as associated with cytomegalovirus. V-gene and J-gene trimming of TCR beta chains was associated with a missense DCLRE1C variant in a later genetic analysis, and the association was replicated in an independent cohort. In vitro tests confirmed that a few of the cytomegalovirus-associated TCR beta chains recognize cytomegalovirus antigens. The earlier analysis of almost 600 of the donors excluded 15 to 20 rarely observed V segments, including chromosome 9 orphons, because counts were too low. While some public TCRs were present in many individuals, most TCR sequences turned up only very rarely across donors. Correlated functional status among segregating V segments might reflect linkage disequilibrium, but an unknown experimental factor could not be ruled out. Assigning TCR associations to individual alleles was difficult when HLA alleles, especially DR and DQ, strongly co-occurred. The sequencing pipeline was judged likely to have produced a cluster of highly shared sequence variants as a technical artifact. The presence/absence analyses assumed that sequencing depth was roughly uniform across donors, and that assumption may not be true. In a later genetic analysis, fewer N-insertions in productive TCRs were reported among donors in an Asian-associated ancestry cluster than the approximately 670-donor mean. An earlier analysis of some 590 of the donors showed that most TCR beta V segments appeared in productive rearrangements either about 87% or about 30% of the time, which broadly matched IMGT annotations. A further reported finding was that TCR beta sequences accurately predicted the HLA-A and HLA-B alleles for most subjects in the first cohort. According to the authors, the approach could potentially be generalized to other disease states and immunological phenotypes. Immune exposure information for the cohort was limited to CMV serostatus. Some IMGT-functional V segments, including TRBV6-2 and TRBV6-3, could not be told apart with the 87-base-pair reads, so those segments were excluded. Specific HLA alleles were associated with 15,000 to 20,000 TCR beta sequences at a false discovery rate of 0.05 in a later analysis. In a later analysis, TCR association rates were found to vary across HLA loci, with the most associated TCRs seen for DRB1 alleles and the fewest for HLA-C alleles. In this cohort, only TCR beta chains were sequenced, and detectable features were limited by the absence of alpha or paired-chain data. In a later analysis, HLA-associated TCR beta chains were found to be more clonally expanded and to have lower generation probabilities than equally common non-associated chains. The classifier was reported to diagnose cytomegalovirus status with high specificity and sensitivity in both the original and validation cohorts. Several of the top co-occurrence clusters appeared to be linked to parvovirus B19, influenza, CMV and Epstein-Barr virus, according to a later analysis.

The cohort consisted of more than 650 healthy bone marrow donors. At the time of sampling, every cohort member was nominally healthy, though immune exposures that went unrecorded were likely present. The donor was CMV seropositive and was included in the group of 250 to 350 seropositive cohort members. A peripheral blood sample was collected from each donor, and TCR beta sequencing was performed on peripheral blood mononuclear cells. The Qiagen DNeasy Blood Extraction Kit was used to extract genomic DNA from the blood cell samples. This chain joins TRBV19 to TRBJ2-7; TRBD1 is a weak D gene call, 7 bases matching. What was sequenced was PBMCs. The receptor comes from a woman under 30 in good health and CMV-seropositive. The nucleotide sequence is TGTGCCAGTAGTATCACGGCAGGGGGGACCTACGAGCAGTACTTC. Translated, it gives CASSITAGGTYEQYF.